This is a list of T cell receptor beta chains from one sample in a study of shared clonotypes between healthy human individuals. The protocol was immunoSEQ multiplex PCR, while the TCRdb copy is restricted to in-frame clones and leaves out a portion. Here the sample spans 800,000 to 1,200,000 clones, about four fifths being singletons. Sequences were obtained from memory CD4+ T cells from PBMCs. The receptors were gathered from a man younger than 35 in good health. Some clones in this sample may be carry-over from other donors' samples. Both conserved end residues are part of each CDR3. Fields, in order: D gene, J gene, V gene, CDR3 length, clone size, CDR3 DNA, CDR3 protein. A D gene is named only where the DNA matches it firmly. A clone size is listed for some rows: how often the clone was seen (once, few, many), or a class if it is expanded.

D gene: TRBD2; J gene: TRBJ2-7; V gene: TRBV25-1; CDR3 length: 13; clone size: once; CDR3 DNA: TGTGCCAGCAGTGAAGGGAGGGGAGGCGAGCAGTACTTC; CDR3 protein: CASSEGRGGEQYF
D gene: TRBD2; J gene: TRBJ2-1; V gene: TRBV7-2; CDR3 length: 16; clone size: NA; CDR3 DNA: TGTGCCAGCAGCCCCAATTCTCCGGGAGGGTACAATGAGCAGTTCTTC; CDR3 protein: CASSPNSPGGYNEQFF
D gene: NA; J gene: TRBJ1-3; V gene: TRBV29-1; CDR3 length: 15; clone size: NA; CDR3 DNA: TGCAGCGTTGAGTACGGGCTGAGGGGTGGAAACACCATATATTTT; CDR3 protein: CSVEYGLRGGNTIYF
D gene: NA; J gene: TRBJ2-5; V gene: TRBV27; CDR3 length: 13; clone size: NA; CDR3 DNA: TGTGCCAGCACCAGGAGTTGGGGAGAGACCCAGTACTTC; CDR3 protein: CASTRSWGETQYF
D gene: NA; J gene: TRBJ2-2; V gene: TRBV28; CDR3 length: 16; clone size: NA; CDR3 DNA: TGTGCCAGCAGCCCGATGAGGGATGTAAACACCGGGGAGCTGTTTTTT; CDR3 protein: CASSPMRDVNTGELFF
D gene: NA; J gene: TRBJ2-2; V gene: TRBV9; CDR3 length: 15; clone size: NA; CDR3 DNA: TGTGCCAGCAGCGTGCGACAGGACAACACCGGGGAGCTGTTTTTT; CDR3 protein: CASSVRQDNTGELFF
D gene: NA; J gene: TRBJ2-3; V gene: TRBV5-4; CDR3 length: 14; clone size: NA; CDR3 DNA: TGTGCCAGCAGCTTGAAAAGTTACACAGATACGCAGTATTTT; CDR3 protein: CASSLKSYTDTQYF
D gene: NA; J gene: TRBJ2-5; V gene: TRBV5-1; CDR3 length: 13; clone size: NA; CDR3 DNA: TGCGCCAGCAGCCTTTATGTCCAAGAGACCCAGTACTTC; CDR3 protein: CASSLYVQETQYF
D gene: NA; J gene: TRBJ1-4; V gene: TRBV4-1; CDR3 length: 20; clone size: NA; CDR3 DNA: TGCGCCAGCAGCCAAACCTTTACCGGCCAGAGCCGAGTAACTAATGAAAAACTGTTTTTT; CDR3 protein: CASSQTFTGQSRVTNEKLFF
D gene: NA; J gene: TRBJ1-2; V gene: TRBV18; CDR3 length: 14; clone size: NA; CDR3 DNA: TGTGCCAGCTCACCAAGTATTAAGGGTGGCGGCTACACCTTC; CDR3 protein: CASSPSIKGGGYTF
D gene: NA; J gene: TRBJ1-1; V gene: TRBV19; CDR3 length: 14; clone size: NA; CDR3 DNA: TGTGCCAGTAGTATAGGCGTCGTGAACACTGAAGCTTTCTTT; CDR3 protein: CASSIGVVNTEAFF
D gene: TRBD1; J gene: TRBJ2-2; V gene: TRBV5-1; CDR3 length: 14; clone size: few; CDR3 DNA: TGCGCCAGCAGCGAGGGACAGGGGGCCGGGGAGCTGTTTTTT; CDR3 protein: CASSEGQGAGELFF
D gene: TRBD1; J gene: TRBJ1-1; V gene: TRBV7-9; CDR3 length: 14; clone size: NA; CDR3 DNA: TGTGCCAGCAGCCACCGGGACAGGGGAACTGAAGCTTTCTTT; CDR3 protein: CASSHRDRGTEAFF
D gene: TRBD1; J gene: TRBJ1-1; V gene: TRBV11-2; CDR3 length: 17; clone size: NA; CDR3 DNA: TGTGCCAGCAGCCGTAAGGACAGGGGTAGGAGGAACACTGAAGCTTTCTTT; CDR3 protein: CASSRKDRGRRNTEAFF
D gene: TRBD1; J gene: TRBJ2-3; V gene: TRBV18; CDR3 length: 14; clone size: NA; CDR3 DNA: TGTGCCAGCTCACCACCGGGACAGCCAGATACGCAGTATTTT; CDR3 protein: CASSPPGQPDTQYF